One sample yielded the 4 T cell receptor beta chains listed below, sequenced in a study of long-term antiretroviral therapy in people with HIV. immunoSEQ v3.0 was run at survey level. Only in-frame clones appear in the TCRdb table, and some are missing; sequencing was by immunoSEQ multiplex PCR. The sample has some 31,000 clones, almost 95% seen once. Here the sequenced sample was unsorted PBMCs, taken more than 7.1 years after starting antiretroviral therapy. Receptor source: a man in his fifties or sixties with HIV.

V usage is TRBV7-8 and J usage is TRBJ2-7; D is possibly TRBD1 or TRBD2 (7 bases each). The V end lost 0 bases, the J end lost 4 bases, and 13 bases lay between the germline ends. CDR1 and CDR2 from the germline V gene are SGHVS and FQNEAQ. The CDR3 has 15 amino acids. The CDR3 region has the DNA TGTGCCAGCAGCTTAGCTGAGCAGGGGGGGTACGAGCAGTACTTC. Translated, it gives CASSLAEQGGYEQYF.

This chain joins TRBV27 and TRBJ1-3; 8 nucleotides agree with TRBD1. Germline V lookup: CDR1 MNHEY, CDR2 SMNVEV (reference sequence). V shed 4 bases and J 4 bases; nucleotides not matched to a gene: 3. The CDR3 consists of 14 residues. The CDR3 sequence is CASSSTGGGNTIYF. CDR3 DNA: TGTGCCAGCAGTTCCACAGGGGGAGGAAACACCATATATTTT.

V is TRBV7-9 and J is TRBJ2-7; 10 nucleotides align to TRBD2. Germline V CDR1 and CDR2: SEHNR, FQNEAQ (reference sequence). The CDR3 runs to 15 residues. The trim removed 6 bases at V and 4 bases at J, leaving 9 bases unmatched. CDR3: CASSRTSGDWYEQYF. For the CDR3, the DNA is TGTGCCAGCAGTCGAACTAGCGGGGACTGGTACGAGCAGTACTTC.

This clone was recorded once. The CDR3 sequence is CASMFGGASTDTQYF. As DNA, the CDR3 is TGTGCCAGTATGTTCGGGGGGGCTAGCACAGATACGCAGTATTTT. The rearrangement uses TRBV19 and TRBJ2-3; 8 bases agree with TRBD2. Germline assignment: CDR1 LNHDA and CDR2 SQIVND (reference sequence). The CDR3 runs to 15 residues. Trimming took 7 bases from V and 0 from J; bases not matched to a gene: 6.